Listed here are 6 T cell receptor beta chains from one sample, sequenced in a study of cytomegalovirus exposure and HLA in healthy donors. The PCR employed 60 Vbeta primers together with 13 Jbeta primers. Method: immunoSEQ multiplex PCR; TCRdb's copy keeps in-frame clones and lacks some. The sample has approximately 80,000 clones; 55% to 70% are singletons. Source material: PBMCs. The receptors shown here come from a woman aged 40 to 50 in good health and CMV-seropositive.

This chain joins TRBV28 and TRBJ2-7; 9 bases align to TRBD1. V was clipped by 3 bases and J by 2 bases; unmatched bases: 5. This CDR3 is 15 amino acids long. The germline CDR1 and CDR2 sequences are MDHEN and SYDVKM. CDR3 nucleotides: TGTGCCAGCAGTTTGGACAGGGGCATGCCCTACGAGCAGTACTTC. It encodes CASSLDRGMPYEQYF.

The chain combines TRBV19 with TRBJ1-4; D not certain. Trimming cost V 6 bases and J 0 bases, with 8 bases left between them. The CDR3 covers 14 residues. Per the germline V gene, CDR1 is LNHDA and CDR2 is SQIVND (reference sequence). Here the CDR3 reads CASRNGATNEKLFF. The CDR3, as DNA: TGTGCCAGTAGGAACGGTGCAACTAATGAAAAACTGTTTTTT.

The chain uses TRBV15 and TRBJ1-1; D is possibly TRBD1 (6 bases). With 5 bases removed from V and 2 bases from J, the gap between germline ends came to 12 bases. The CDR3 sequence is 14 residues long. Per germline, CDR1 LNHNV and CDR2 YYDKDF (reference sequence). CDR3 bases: TGTGCCACCAGCTGGGACATAATAAACACTGAAGCTTTCTTT. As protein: CATSWDIINTEAFF.

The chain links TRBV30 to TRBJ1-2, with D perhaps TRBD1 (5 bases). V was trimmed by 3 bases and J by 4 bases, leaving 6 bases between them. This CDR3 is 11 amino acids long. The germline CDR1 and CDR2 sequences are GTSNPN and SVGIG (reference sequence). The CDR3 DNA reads TGTGCCTGGAGCAGGGTCTATGGCTACACCTTC. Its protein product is CAWSRVYGYTF.

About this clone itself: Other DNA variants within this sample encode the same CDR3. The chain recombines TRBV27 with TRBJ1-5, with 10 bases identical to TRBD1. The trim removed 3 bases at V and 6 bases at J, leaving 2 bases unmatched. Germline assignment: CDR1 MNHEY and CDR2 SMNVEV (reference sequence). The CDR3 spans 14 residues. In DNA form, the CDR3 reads TGTGCCAGCAGTTTCGGACAGGGGGGTCAGCCCCAGCATTTT. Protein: CASSFGQGGQPQHF.

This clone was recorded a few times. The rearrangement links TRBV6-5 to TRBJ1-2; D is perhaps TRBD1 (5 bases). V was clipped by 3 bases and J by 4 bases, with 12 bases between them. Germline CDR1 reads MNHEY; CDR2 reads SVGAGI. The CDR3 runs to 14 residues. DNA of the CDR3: TGTGCCAGCAGTTATGACAGAAACTTCTATGGCTACACCTTC. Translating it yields CASSYDRNFYGYTF.